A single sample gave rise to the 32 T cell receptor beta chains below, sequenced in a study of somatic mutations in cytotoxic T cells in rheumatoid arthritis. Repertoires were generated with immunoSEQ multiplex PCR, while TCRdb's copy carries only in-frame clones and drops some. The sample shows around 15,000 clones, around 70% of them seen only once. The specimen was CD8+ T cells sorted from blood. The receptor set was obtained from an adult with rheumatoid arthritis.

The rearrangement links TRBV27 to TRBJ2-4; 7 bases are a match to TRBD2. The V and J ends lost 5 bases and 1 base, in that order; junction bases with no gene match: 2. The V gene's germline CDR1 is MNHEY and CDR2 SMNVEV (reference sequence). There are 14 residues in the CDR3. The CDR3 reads CASSMGGAKNIQYF. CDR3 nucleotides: TGTGCCAGCAGTATGGGAGGGGCCAAAAACATTCAGTACTTC.

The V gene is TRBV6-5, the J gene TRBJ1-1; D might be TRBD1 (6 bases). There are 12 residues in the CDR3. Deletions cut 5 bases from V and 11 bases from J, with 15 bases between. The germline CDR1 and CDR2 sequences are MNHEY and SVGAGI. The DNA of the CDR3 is TGTGCCAGCAGTCGGGACAACCTGGAGGCTTTCTTT. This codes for CASSRDNLEAFF.

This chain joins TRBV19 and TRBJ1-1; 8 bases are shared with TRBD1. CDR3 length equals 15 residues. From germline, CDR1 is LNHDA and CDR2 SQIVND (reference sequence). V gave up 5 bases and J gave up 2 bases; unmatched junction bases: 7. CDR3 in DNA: TGTGCCAGTAGTCTCACAGGGGGTCCCAACACTGAAGCTTTCTTT. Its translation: CASSLTGGPNTEAFF.

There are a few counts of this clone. For the CDR3, the DNA is TGTGCCAGCAGCCAAAACAGGGGTTCCTACGAGCAGTACTTC. It codes for CASSQNRGSYEQYF. The genes are TRBV4-2 and TRBJ2-7; TRBD1 matches 7 bases. CDR1 is LGHNA, CDR2 YNFKEQ, per germline. With 2 bases clipped from V and 1 base from J, the junction kept 2 bases outside the gene matches. This CDR3 is 14 amino acids long.

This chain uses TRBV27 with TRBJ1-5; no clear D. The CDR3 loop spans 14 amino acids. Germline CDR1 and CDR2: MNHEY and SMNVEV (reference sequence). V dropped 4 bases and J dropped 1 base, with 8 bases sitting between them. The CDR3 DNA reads TGTGCCAGCAGTTCGCTCCGGAGCAATCAGCCCCAGCATTTT. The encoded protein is CASSSLRSNQPQHF.

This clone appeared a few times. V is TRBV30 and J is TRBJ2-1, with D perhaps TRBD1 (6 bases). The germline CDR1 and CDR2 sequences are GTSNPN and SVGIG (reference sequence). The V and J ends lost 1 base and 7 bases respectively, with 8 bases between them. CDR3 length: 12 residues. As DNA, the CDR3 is TGTGCCTGGAGTGCAACAGGGAATGAGCAGTTCTTC. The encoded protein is CAWSATGNEQFF. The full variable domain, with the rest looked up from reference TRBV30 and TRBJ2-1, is SQTIHQWPATLVQPVGSPLSLECTVEGTSNPNLYWYRQAAGRGLQLLFYSVGIGQISSEVPQNLSASRPQDRQFILSSKKLLLSDSGFYLCAWSATGNEQFFGPGTRLTVL.

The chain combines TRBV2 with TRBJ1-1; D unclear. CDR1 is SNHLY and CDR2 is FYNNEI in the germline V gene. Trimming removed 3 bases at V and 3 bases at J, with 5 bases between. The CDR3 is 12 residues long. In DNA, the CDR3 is TGTGCCAGCAGTGAGGCGTACACTGAAGCTTTCTTT. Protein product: CASSEAYTEAFF.

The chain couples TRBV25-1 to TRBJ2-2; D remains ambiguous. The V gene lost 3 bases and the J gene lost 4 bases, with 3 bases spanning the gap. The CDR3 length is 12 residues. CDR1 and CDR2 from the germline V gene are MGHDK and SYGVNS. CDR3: CASSDLTGELFF. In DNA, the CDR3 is TGTGCCAGCAGTGACCTCACCGGGGAGCTGTTTTTT.

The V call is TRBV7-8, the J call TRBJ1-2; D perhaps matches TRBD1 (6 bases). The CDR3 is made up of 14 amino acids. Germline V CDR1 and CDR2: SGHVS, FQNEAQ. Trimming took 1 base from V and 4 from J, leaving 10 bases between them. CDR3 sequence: CASSLGQGLYGYTF. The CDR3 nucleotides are TGTGCCAGCAGCTTAGGGCAGGGGCTCTATGGCTACACCTTC.

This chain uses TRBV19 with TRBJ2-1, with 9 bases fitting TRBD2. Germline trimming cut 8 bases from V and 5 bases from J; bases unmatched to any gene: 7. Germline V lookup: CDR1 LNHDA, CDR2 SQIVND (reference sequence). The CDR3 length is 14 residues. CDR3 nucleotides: TGTGCCAGTCTCACTAGCGGGCCCGACAATGAGCAGTTCTTC. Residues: CASLTSGPDNEQFF. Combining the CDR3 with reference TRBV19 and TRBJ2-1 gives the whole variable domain DGGITQSPKYLFRKEGQNVTLSCEQNLNHDAMYWYRQDPGQGLRLIYYSQIVNDFQKGDIAEGYSVSREKKESFPLTVTSAQKNPTAFYLCASLTSGPDNEQFFGPGTRLTVL.

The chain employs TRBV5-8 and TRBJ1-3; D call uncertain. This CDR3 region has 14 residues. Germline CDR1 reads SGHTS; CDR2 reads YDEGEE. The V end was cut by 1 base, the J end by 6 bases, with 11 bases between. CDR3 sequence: CASSLLPAENTIYF. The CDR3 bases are TGTGCCAGCAGCTTGCTGCCAGCCGAAAACACCATATATTTT. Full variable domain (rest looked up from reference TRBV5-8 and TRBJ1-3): EAGVTQSPTHLIKTRGQQATLRCSPISGHTSVYWYQQALGLGLQFLLWYDEGEERNRGNFPPRFSGRQFPNYSSELNVNALELEDSALYLCASSLLPAENTIYFGEGSWLTVV.

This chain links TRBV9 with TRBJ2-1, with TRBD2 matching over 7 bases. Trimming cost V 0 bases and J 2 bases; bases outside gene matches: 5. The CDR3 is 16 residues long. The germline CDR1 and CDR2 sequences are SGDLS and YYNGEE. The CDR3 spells CASSVGRGTTYNEQFF. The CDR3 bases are TGTGCCAGCAGCGTAGGAAGAGGGACTACCTACAATGAGCAGTTCTTC.

CDR3 loop: CASRAPGGLSNTEAFF. DNA of the CDR3: TGTGCCAGCAGGGCTCCAGGGGGCCTTTCGAACACTGAAGCTTTCTTT. The chain recombines TRBV7-9 with TRBJ1-1; TRBD1 aligns across 8 bases. V lost 6 bases, J lost 1 base, and 10 bases stayed unmatched. The CDR3 loop spans 16 amino acids. Germline V lookup: CDR1 SEHNR, CDR2 FQNEAQ (reference sequence).

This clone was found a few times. Written as DNA, the CDR3 is TGTGCCTGCGGGGACTCTCCGAACACCGGGGAGCTGTTTTTT. Residues: CACGDSPNTGELFF. The chain recombines TRBV6-1 with TRBJ2-2; D possibly corresponds to TRBD2 (6 bases). Trimming pared 11 bases from V and 0 bases from J, leaving 13 bases between. The CDR3 totals 14 residues. CDR1 MNHNS and CDR2 SASEGT come from the germline V gene.

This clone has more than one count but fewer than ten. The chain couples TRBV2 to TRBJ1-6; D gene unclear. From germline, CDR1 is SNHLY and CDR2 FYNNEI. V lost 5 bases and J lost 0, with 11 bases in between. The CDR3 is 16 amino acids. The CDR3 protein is CASSYFVDSYNSPLHF. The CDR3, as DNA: TGTGCCAGCAGTTATTTCGTGGACTCCTATAATTCACCCCTCCACTTT.

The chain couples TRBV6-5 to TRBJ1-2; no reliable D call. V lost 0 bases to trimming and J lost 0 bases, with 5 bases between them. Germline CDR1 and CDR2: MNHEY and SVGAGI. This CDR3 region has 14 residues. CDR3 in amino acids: CASSYSDANYGYTF. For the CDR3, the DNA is TGTGCCAGCAGTTACTCGGATGCTAACTATGGCTACACCTTC.

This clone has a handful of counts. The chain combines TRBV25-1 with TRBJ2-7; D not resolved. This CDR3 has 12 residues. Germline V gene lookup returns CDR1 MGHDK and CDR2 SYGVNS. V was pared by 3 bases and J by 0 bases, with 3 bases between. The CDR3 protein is CASSDNSYEQYF. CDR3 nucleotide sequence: TGTGCCAGCAGTGACAACTCCTACGAGCAGTACTTC.

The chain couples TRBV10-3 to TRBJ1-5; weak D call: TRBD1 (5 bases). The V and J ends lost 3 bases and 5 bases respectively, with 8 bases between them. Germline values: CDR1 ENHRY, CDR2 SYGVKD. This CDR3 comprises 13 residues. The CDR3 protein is CAISDDSYQPQHF. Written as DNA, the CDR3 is TGTGCCATCAGTGACGACAGCTATCAGCCCCAGCATTTT.

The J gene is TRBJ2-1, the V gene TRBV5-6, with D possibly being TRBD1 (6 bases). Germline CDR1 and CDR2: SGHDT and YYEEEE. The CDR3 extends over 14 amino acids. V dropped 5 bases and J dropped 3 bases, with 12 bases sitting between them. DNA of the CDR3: TGTGCCAGCAGTTCTGGGGGCTTCTACAATGAGCAGTTCTTC. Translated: CASSSGGFYNEQFF.

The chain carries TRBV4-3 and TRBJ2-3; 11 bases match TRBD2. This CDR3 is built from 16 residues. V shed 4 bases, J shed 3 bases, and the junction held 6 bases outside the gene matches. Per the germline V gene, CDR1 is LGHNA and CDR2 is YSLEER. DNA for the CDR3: TGCGCCAGCAGCCCTTGGGCTAGCGGGGGGACAGATACGCAGTATTTT. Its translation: CASSPWASGGTDTQYF.

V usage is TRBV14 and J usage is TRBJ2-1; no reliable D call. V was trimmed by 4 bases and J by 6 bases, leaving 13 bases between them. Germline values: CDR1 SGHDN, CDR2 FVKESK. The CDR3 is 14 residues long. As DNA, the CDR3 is TGTGCCAGCAGCCTAAAGGCAGGAGTCAATGAGCAGTTCTTC. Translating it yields CASSLKAGVNEQFF.

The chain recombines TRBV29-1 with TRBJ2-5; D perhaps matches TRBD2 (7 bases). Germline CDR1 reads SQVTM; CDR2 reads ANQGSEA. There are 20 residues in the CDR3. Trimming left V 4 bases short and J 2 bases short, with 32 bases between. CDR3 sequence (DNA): TGCAGCGTTGGGTTTTTCCGAGACCCGGGAGGCTCGAGGGGGCAAGAGACCCAGTACTTC. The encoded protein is CSVGFFRDPGGSRGQETQYF.

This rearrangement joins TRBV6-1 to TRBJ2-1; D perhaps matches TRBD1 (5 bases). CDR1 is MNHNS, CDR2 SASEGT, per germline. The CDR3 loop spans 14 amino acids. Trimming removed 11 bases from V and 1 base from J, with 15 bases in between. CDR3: CAAGRVRSYNEQFF. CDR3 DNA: TGTGCCGCTGGCAGGGTTAGGTCCTACAATGAGCAGTTCTTC.

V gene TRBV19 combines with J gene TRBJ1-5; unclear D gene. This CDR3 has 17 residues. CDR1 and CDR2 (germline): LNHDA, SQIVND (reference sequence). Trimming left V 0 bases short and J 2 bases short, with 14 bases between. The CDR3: CASSIEVRGFGNQPQHF. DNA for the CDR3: TGTGCCAGTAGTATAGAAGTCCGAGGGTTCGGCAATCAGCCCCAGCATTTT. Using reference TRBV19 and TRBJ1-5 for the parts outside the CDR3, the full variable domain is DGGITQSPKYLFRKEGQNVTLSCEQNLNHDAMYWYRQDPGQGLRLIYYSQIVNDFQKGDIAEGYSVSREKKESFPLTVTSAQKNPTAFYLCASSIEVRGFGNQPQHFGDGTRLSIL.

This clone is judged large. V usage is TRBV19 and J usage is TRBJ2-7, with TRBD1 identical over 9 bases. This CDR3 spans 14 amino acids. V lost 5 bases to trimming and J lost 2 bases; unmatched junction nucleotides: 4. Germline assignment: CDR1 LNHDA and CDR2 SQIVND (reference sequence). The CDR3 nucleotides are TGTGCCAGTAGTCGACAGGGGGACACCTACGAGCAGTACTTC. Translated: CASSRQGDTYEQYF.

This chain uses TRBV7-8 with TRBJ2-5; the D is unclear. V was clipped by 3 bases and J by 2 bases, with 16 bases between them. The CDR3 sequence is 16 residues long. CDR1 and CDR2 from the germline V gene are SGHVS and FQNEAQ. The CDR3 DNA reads TGTGCCAGCAGCTTTTTTCGGGCCAGTCAACAAGAGACCCAGTACTTC. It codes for CASSFFRASQQETQYF.

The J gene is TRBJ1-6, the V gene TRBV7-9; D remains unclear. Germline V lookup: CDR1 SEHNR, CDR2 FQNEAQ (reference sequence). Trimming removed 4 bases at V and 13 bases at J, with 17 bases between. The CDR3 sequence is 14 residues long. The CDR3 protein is CASSSSEVIRPLHF. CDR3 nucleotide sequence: TGTGCCAGCAGCTCGTCGGAGGTAATTCGTCCCCTCCACTTT.

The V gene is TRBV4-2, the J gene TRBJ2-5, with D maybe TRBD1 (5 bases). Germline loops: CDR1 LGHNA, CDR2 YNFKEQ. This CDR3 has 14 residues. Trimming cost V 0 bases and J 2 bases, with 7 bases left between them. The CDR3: CASSQEGVQETQYF. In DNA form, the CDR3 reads TGTGCCAGCAGCCAAGAAGGGGTACAAGAGACCCAGTACTTC.

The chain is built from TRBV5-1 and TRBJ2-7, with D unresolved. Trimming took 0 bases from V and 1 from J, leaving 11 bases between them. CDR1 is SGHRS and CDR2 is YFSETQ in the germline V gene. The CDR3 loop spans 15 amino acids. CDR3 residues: CASSLGDRLSYEQYF. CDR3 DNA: TGCGCCAGCAGCTTGGGTGACCGCTTGTCCTACGAGCAGTACTTC.

This CDR3 reads CASSSPYRNPDSGANVLTF. CDR3 nucleotide sequence: TGTGCCAGCAGCTCCCCATACAGGAATCCAGACTCTGGGGCCAACGTCCTGACTTTC. This chain uses TRBV13 with TRBJ2-6, with D maybe TRBD1 (5 bases). The germline gives CDR1 PRHDT, CDR2 FYEKMQ (reference sequence). The CDR3 covers 19 residues. The V end was cut by 4 bases, the J end by 0 bases, with 19 bases between.

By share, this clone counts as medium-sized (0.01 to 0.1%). CDR3: CASSFVAFF. The CDR3 DNA follows: TGTGCCAGCAGCTTCGTTGCTTTCTTT. The chain carries TRBV7-3 and TRBJ1-1; D gene ambiguous. CDR1 is SGHTA, CDR2 FQGTGA, per germline. V lost 3 bases and J lost 11, with 4 bases in between. This CDR3 region has 9 residues.

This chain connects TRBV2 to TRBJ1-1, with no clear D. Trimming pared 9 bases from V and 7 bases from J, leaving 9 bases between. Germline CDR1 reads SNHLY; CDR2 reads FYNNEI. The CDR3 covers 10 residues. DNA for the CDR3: TGTGCCAGGGGTAAACGTGAAGCTTTCTTT. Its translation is CARGKREAFF.